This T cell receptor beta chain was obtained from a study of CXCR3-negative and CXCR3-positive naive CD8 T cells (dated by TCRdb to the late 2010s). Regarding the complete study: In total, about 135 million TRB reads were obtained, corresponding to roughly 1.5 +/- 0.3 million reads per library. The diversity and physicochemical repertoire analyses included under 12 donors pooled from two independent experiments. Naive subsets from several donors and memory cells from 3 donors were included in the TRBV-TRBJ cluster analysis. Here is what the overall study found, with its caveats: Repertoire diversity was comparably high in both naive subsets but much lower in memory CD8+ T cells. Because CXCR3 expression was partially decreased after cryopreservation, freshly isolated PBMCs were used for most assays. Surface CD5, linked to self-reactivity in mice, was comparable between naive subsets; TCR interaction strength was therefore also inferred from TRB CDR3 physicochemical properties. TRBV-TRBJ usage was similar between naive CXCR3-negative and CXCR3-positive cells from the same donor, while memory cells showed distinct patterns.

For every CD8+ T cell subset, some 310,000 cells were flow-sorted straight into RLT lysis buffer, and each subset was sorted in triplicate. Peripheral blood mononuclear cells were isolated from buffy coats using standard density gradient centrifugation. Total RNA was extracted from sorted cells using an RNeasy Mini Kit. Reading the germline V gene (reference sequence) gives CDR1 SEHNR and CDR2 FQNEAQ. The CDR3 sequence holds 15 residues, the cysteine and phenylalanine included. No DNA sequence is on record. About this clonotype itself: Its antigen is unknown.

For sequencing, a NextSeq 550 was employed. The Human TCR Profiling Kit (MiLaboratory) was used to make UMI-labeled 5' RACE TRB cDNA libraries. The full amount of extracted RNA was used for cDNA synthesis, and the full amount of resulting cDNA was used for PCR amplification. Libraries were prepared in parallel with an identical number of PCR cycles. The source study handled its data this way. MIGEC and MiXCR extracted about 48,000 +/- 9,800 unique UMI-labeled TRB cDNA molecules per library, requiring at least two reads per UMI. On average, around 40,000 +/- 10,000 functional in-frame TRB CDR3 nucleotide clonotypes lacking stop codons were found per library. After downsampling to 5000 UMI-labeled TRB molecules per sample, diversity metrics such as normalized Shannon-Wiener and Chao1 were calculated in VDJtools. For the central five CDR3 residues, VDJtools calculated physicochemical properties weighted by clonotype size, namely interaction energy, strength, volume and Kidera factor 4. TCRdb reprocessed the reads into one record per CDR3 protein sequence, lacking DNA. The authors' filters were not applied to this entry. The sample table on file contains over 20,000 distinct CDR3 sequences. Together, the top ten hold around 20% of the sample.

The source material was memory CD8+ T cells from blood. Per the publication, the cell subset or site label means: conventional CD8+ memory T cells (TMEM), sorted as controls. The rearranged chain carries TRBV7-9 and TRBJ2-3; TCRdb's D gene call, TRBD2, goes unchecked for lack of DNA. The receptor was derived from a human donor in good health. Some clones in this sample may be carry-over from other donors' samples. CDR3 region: CASSLLAGETDTQYF.